This entry lists 26 T cell receptor beta chains sequenced from one sample in a study of CD8+ T cells in alopecia areata. Isolated RNA was reverse transcribed into cDNA used as the sequencing template. Assay: immunoSEQ multiplex PCR; the TCRdb copy retains only in-frame clones and omits some. This sample has about 180,000 clones, with about 55% found just once. The treatment: oral pan-JAK inhibitor, 5-10 mg twice daily. Specimen: CD8+ T cells sorted from blood, collected at week 24, from a patient treated with tofacitinib. These TCRs come from a human donor with alopecia areata.

To note about this clone: Other DNA sequences in the same sample also yield this CDR3. In nucleotides, the CDR3 is TGCGCCAGCAGCCAAGACAGGGGGACCTACGAGCAGTACTTC. Its translation is CASSQDRGTYEQYF. The rearrangement links TRBV4-3 to TRBJ2-7; 7 bases map to TRBD1. The V gene end was trimmed by 0 bases and the J gene end by 2 bases; junction bases not matched to a gene: 1. The CDR3 is 14 amino acids. Germline CDR1 reads LGHNA; CDR2 reads YSLEER.

The rearrangement links TRBV11-2 to TRBJ1-1; 7 nucleotides align to TRBD1. The J segment lost 7 bases and the V segment lost 5 bases, leaving 4 bases of the junction unmatched. Germline lookup yields CDR1 SGHAT and CDR2 FQNNGV. The CDR3 length is 12 residues. This CDR3 is CASSRDRVEAFF. The CDR3 nucleotides read TGTGCCAGCAGCAGGGACAGAGTTGAAGCTTTCTTT.

The sample holds a few counts of this clone. The chain uses TRBV5-6 and TRBJ2-5; the match to TRBD2 covers 7 bases. The CDR3 is 15 amino acids. The junction had 10 bases not matched to a gene; V was cut back by 6 bases and J by 2 bases. Germline lookup yields CDR1 SGHDT and CDR2 YYEEEE. The CDR3 sequence: CASTRGEMRQETQYF. The CDR3 DNA sequence: TGTGCCAGCACTCGGGGGGAGATGCGGCAAGAGACCCAGTACTTC.

This clone was recorded once. The CDR3 protein is CASSHVPGDEQFF. CDR3 in DNA: TGCGCCAGCAGCCATGTCCCGGGGGACGAGCAGTTCTTC. The V call is TRBV4-1, the J call TRBJ2-1, with D possibly TRBD2 on 6 matching bases. The V and J ends lost 3 bases and 10 bases respectively, with 13 bases between them. This CDR3 spans 13 amino acids. Germline lookup yields CDR1 MGHRA and CDR2 YSYEKL.

This clone was detected a few times. This sequence joins TRBV30 and TRBJ2-4; 9 bases agree with TRBD2. Germline CDR1 is GTSNPN and CDR2 is SVGIG (reference sequence). Trimming at V came to 2 bases and at J to 8 bases, leaving 10 bases not matched to a gene. The length of the CDR3 is 15 residues. CDR3 loop: CAWSPSGGPGDIQYF. For the CDR3, the DNA is TGTGCCTGGAGTCCAAGCGGGGGGCCAGGGGACATTCAGTACTTC.

CDR3 amino acids: CAISESQNPNYEQYF. In DNA form, the CDR3 reads TGTGCCATCAGTGAGAGTCAGAACCCCAACTACGAGCAGTACTTC. The V call is TRBV10-3, the J call TRBJ2-7, with D unresolved. Germline assignment: CDR1 ENHRY and CDR2 SYGVKD. The CDR3 spans 15 residues. Trimming stripped 2 bases from V and 3 bases from J, with 14 bases between.

This rearrangement joins TRBV6-5 to TRBJ2-1; D perhaps matches TRBD1 (5 bases). V lost 0 bases to trimming and J lost 6 bases, with 9 bases between them. The CDR3 runs 14 residues. Germline assignment: CDR1 MNHEY and CDR2 SVGAGI. DNA for the CDR3: TGTGCCAGCAGTTACTCAGGGGAATCCAATGAGCAGTTCTTC. Translating it yields CASSYSGESNEQFF.

The chain carries TRBV15 and TRBJ1-4, with a weak D call TRBD1 (5 bases). The CDR3 loop spans 17 amino acids. The germline V gene has CDR1 LNHNV and CDR2 YYDKDF (reference sequence). Trimming stripped 3 bases from V and 0 bases from J, with 14 bases between. The CDR3 DNA is TGTGCCACCAGCAGTACGGGACGGCGGGCAACTAATGAAAAACTGTTTTTT. As protein: CATSSTGRRATNEKLFF.

The chain has TRBV7-3 and TRBJ1-2; 7 nucleotides align to TRBD1. V was clipped by 0 bases and J by 8 bases; unmatched bases: 3. The CDR3 contains 13 residues. The germline V gene has CDR1 SGHTA and CDR2 FQGTGA. The CDR3: CASSLTTGEGYTF. CDR3 nucleotides: TGTGCCAGCAGCTTAACAACAGGGGAAGGCTACACCTTC.

The rearrangement links TRBV5-1 to TRBJ2-7; TRBD2 aligns across 8 bases. This CDR3 has 18 residues. Germline CDR1 SGHRS, CDR2 YFSETQ. V shed 0 bases, J shed 2 bases, and the junction held 13 bases outside the gene matches. CDR3 nucleotides: TGCGCCAGCAGCTTGGACGCCGTTTTTCGGGAGGGAACCTACGAGCAGTACTTC. Protein: CASSLDAVFREGTYEQYF. Looking up the rest from reference TRBV5-1 and TRBJ2-7 gives the full variable domain: KAGVTQTPRYLIKTRGQQVTLSCSPISGHRSVSWYQQTPGQGLQFLFEYFSETQRNKGNFPGRFSGRQFSNSRSEMNVSTLELGDSALYLCASSLDAVFREGTYEQYFGPGTRLTVT.

Remarks on this clone: This sample also contains other DNA sequences that code for the same CDR3. This sequence joins TRBV27 and TRBJ2-7; D gene unclear. The CDR3 has 10 amino acids. The germline V gene has CDR1 MNHEY and CDR2 SMNVEV (reference sequence). V was clipped by 8 bases and J by 2 bases, with 4 bases between them. CDR3 sequence (DNA): TGTGCCAGCGGCCCCTACGAGCAGTACTTC. This gives the protein CASGPYEQYF.

This chain links TRBV19 with TRBJ2-2; D could derive from TRBD1 or TRBD2 (5 bases each). In germline, CDR1 is LNHDA, CDR2 SQIVND (reference sequence). Trimming pared 7 bases from V and 7 bases from J, leaving 13 bases between. This CDR3 has 13 residues. The CDR3, as DNA: TGTGCCAGTATTACGGGACGCAGCGGGGAGCTGTTTTTT. As protein: CASITGRSGELFF.

The genes are TRBV29-1 and TRBJ2-1; D gene unclear. V was pared by 0 bases and J by 4 bases, with 10 bases between. The CDR3 is made up of 14 amino acids. The germline V gene encodes CDR1 SQVTM and CDR2 ANQGSEA. The CDR3: CSVEDQTLYNEQFF. In DNA form, the CDR3 reads TGCAGCGTTGAAGATCAGACCCTTTACAATGAGCAGTTCTTC.

The chain uses TRBV5-5 and TRBJ2-7, with 9 bases aligning to TRBD2. The CDR3 spans 16 residues. With 1 base clipped from V and 5 bases from J, the junction kept 10 bases outside the gene matches. Germline assignment: CDR1 SGHKS and CDR2 YYEKEE (reference sequence). The CDR3 here is CASSLMAGGFRDEQYF. The CDR3 region has the DNA TGTGCCAGCAGCTTGATGGCGGGGGGGTTCAGAGACGAGCAGTACTTC. The whole variable domain, filled in from reference TRBV5-5 and TRBJ2-7, reads DAGVTQSPTHLIKTRGQQVTLRCSPISGHKSVSWYQQVLGQGPQFIFQYYEKEERGRGNFPDRFSARQFPNYSSELNVNALLLGDSALYLCASSLMAGGFRDEQYFGPGTRLTVT.

This clone has a handful of counts. The chain links TRBV30 to TRBJ2-6; the D is unclear. V was shortened by 2 bases and J by 0 bases, with 5 bases between the two germline ends. The CDR3 is 14 residues long. The germline V gene encodes CDR1 GTSNPN and CDR2 SVGIG (reference sequence). The CDR3 reads CAWSSVSGANVLTF. CDR3 coding DNA: TGTGCCTGGAGTTCAGTCTCTGGGGCCAACGTCCTGACTTTC. Combining the CDR3 with reference TRBV30 and TRBJ2-6 gives the whole variable domain SQTIHQWPATLVQPVGSPLSLECTVEGTSNPNLYWYRQAAGRGLQLLFYSVGIGQISSEVPQNLSASRPQDRQFILSSKKLLLSDSGFYLCAWSSVSGANVLTFGAGSRLTVL.

The rearrangement joins TRBV7-8 to TRBJ2-1; possibly TRBD1 for D (6 bases). Germline values: CDR1 SGHVS, CDR2 FQNEAQ. With 0 bases removed from V and 5 bases from J, the gap between germline ends came to 11 bases. The CDR3 totals 15 residues. Written as DNA, the CDR3 is TGTGCCAGCAGCTTAGCGGCCGAGGGGGACAATGAGCAGTTCTTC. It is translated as CASSLAAEGDNEQFF.

This clone was detected a few times. The chain links TRBV29-1 to TRBJ1-5; no reliable D call. This CDR3 comprises 13 residues. Germline V CDR1 and CDR2: SQVTM, ANQGSEA. In DNA form, the CDR3 reads TGCAGTGAGATCGGGGATAGCAATCAGCCCCAGCATTTT. Its translation is CSEIGDSNQPQHF.

V usage is TRBV2 and J usage is TRBJ1-5; no clear D gene. CDR1 SNHLY and CDR2 FYNNEI come from the germline V gene. Trimming took off 2 bases at V and 4 bases at J, with 9 bases between the two ends. The length of the CDR3 is 14 residues. CDR3 region: CASSEWDFNQPQHF. The DNA of the CDR3 is TGTGCCAGCAGTGAATGGGATTTTAATCAGCCCCAGCATTTT.

This rearrangement joins TRBV4-1 to TRBJ1-2, with D possibly matching TRBD1 (6 bases). The CDR3 is made up of 13 amino acids. The germline V gene has CDR1 MGHRA and CDR2 YSYEKL. Trimming cost V 10 bases and J 2 bases, with 14 bases left between them. The CDR3 protein is CATSGTPNYGYTF. The CDR3 DNA follows: TGCGCCACTTCGGGGACACCGAACTATGGCTACACCTTC.

The V and J genes are TRBV15 and TRBJ2-1; 14 nucleotides agree with TRBD2. Per germline, CDR1 LNHNV and CDR2 YYDKDF (reference sequence). Trimming at V came to 4 bases and at J to 8 bases, leaving 4 bases not matched to a gene. The length of the CDR3 is 15 residues. CDR3 sequence reads: CATSTGLAGVDEQFF. CDR3 DNA: TGTGCCACCAGCACGGGACTAGCGGGGGTGGATGAGCAGTTCTTC. The full variable domain, completed using reference TRBV15 and TRBJ2-1, is DAMVIQNPRYQVTQFGKPVTLSCSQTLNHNVMYWYQQKSSQAPKLLFHYYDKDFNNEADTPDNFQSRRPNTSFCFLDIRSPGLGDTAMYLCATSTGLAGVDEQFFGPGTRLTVL.

The CDR3, as DNA: TGTGCCAGCAGCGTAGTGGCAGGCGAAGGAAATGAAGCTTTCTTT. Its translation is CASSVVAGEGNEAFF. The V and J genes are TRBV9 and TRBJ1-1; D call uncertain. V was cut by 0 bases and J by 7 bases, with 16 bases left in between. The germline V gene encodes CDR1 SGDLS and CDR2 YYNGEE. The CDR3 runs to 15 residues.

This chain links TRBV30 with TRBJ1-1; possibly TRBD1 for D (6 bases). CDR3 length: 16 amino acids. Germline assignment: CDR1 GTSNPN and CDR2 SVGIG (reference sequence). Trimming took 4 bases from V and 2 from J, leaving 20 bases between them. This CDR3 is CAWNPGAGAYNTEAFF. CDR3 DNA sequence: TGTGCCTGGAATCCGGGGGCGGGGGCCTACAACACTGAAGCTTTCTTT.

The chain joins TRBV5-1 to TRBJ1-1; D gene unclear. The CDR3 is made up of 13 amino acids. Germline V gene lookup returns CDR1 SGHRS and CDR2 YFSETQ. V gave up 1 base and J gave up 2 bases, with 6 bases separating them. This CDR3 reads CASSLRANTEAFF. CDR3 coding DNA: TGCGCCAGCAGCTTGCGGGCCAACACTGAAGCTTTCTTT. The variable domain in full, completed from reference TRBV5-1 and TRBJ1-1, reads KAGVTQTPRYLIKTRGQQVTLSCSPISGHRSVSWYQQTPGQGLQFLFEYFSETQRNKGNFPGRFSGRQFSNSRSEMNVSTLELGDSALYLCASSLRANTEAFFGQGTRLTVV.

This sequence joins TRBV25-1 and TRBJ1-1; D unclear. The length of the CDR3 is 14 residues. Germline-derived CDR1 and CDR2 are MGHDK and SYGVNS. The germline V and J ends were trimmed by 3 bases and 0 bases, with 8 bases remaining between them. The CDR3 coding sequence is TGTGCCAGCAGTGAGGGCAGATTGAACACTGAAGCTTTCTTT. Its translation is CASSEGRLNTEAFF.

A remark on this clone: Because the CDR3 is missing its conserved closing phenylalanine or tryptophan, this is likely a read error. The limits of the CDR3 on the DNA are not certain, so only TCRdb's listed CDR3 is given. The J gene is TRBJ1-2, the V gene TRBV11-2. Germline V lookup: CDR1 SGHAT, CDR2 FQNNGV. With termini counted, the CDR3 has 13 amino acids. The CDR3 here is CASSFGMSFNLTV.

This clone was seen a handful of times. This chain links TRBV7-2 with TRBJ2-1, with D tentatively TRBD1 (5 bases). CDR3 size: 14 residues. Germline V lookup: CDR1 SGHTA, CDR2 FQGNSA. Trimming stripped 7 bases from V and 7 bases from J, with 17 bases between. In nucleotides, the CDR3 is TGTGCCAGCAATGTGGGCAGGGTGACGAATGAGCAGTTCTTC. Encoded protein: CASNVGRVTNEQFF.